The clone carrying this TCR beta chain was counted once. This record comes from a study of OX40 agonist ivuxolimab in advanced cancers. Study-level background: Prior anti-PD-1, anti-PD-L1 or anti-CTLA-4 therapy did not bar entry, and approximately 43% had some.

Germline CDR1 reads SGHRS; CDR2 reads YFSETQ. After removal of 7 bases from V and 3 bases from J, the junction contained 12 bases not matched to a gene. The CDR3 contains 17 residues. Libraries were prepared by immunoSEQ multiplex PCR; TCRdb keeps only in-frame clonotypes and omits some of them. The sample records approximately 90,000 clones, about 83% being singletons. This clonotype was obtained from an adult with an advanced solid tumor such as melanoma, head and neck, liver or kidney cancer. The chain combines TRBV5-1 with TRBJ2-3, with TRBD2 identical over 12 bases. The source was CD4+ or CD8+ T cells sorted from blood, collected in a trial of the OX40 agonist ivuxolimab. CDR3 in amino acids: CASGSTLAGGRTDTQYF. Here the CDR3 DNA reads TGCGCCAGCGGATCAACACTAGCGGGGGGAAGGACAGATACGCAGTATTTT.